One T cell receptor beta chain is described in this entry. V shed 1 base, J shed 8 bases, and the junction held 13 bases outside the gene matches. Germline V CDR1 and CDR2: MGHRA, YSYEKL. The CDR3 loop spans 17 amino acids. Although they were nominally healthy when sampled, donors likely had unrecorded immune exposures. This sample was included in a study of cytomegalovirus exposure and HLA in healthy donors. 60 Vbeta and 13 Jbeta primers were used in PCR. This table comes from immunoSEQ multiplex PCR, and its TCRdb copy is limited to in-frame clones, with some not included. The top ten clones hold roughly 6% of a sample with under 170,000 clones, 60% to 85% of them seen once.

The chain carries TRBV4-1 and TRBJ2-1, with 8 bases fitting TRBD2. This sequence originates from a man aged 45 to 65 in good health and CMV-seropositive. The sample was PBMCs. Here the CDR3 reads CASSQAGAGLAGHEQFF. CDR3 sequence (DNA): TGCGCCAGCAGCCAAGCCGGGGCTGGGCTAGCGGGTCATGAGCAGTTCTTC.